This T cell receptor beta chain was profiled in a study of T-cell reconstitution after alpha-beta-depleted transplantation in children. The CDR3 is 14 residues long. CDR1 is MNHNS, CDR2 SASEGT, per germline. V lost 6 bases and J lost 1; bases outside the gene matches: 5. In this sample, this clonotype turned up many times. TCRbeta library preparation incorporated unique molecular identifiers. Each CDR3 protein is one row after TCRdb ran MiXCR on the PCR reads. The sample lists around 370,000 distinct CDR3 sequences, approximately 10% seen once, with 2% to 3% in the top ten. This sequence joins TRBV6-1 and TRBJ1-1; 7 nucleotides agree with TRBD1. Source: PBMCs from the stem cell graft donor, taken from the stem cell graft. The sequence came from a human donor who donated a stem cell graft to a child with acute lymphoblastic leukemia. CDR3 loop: CASRRQGGNTEAFF. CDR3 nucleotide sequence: TGTGCCAGCAGGAGACAGGGTGGGAACACTGAAGCTTTCTTT.